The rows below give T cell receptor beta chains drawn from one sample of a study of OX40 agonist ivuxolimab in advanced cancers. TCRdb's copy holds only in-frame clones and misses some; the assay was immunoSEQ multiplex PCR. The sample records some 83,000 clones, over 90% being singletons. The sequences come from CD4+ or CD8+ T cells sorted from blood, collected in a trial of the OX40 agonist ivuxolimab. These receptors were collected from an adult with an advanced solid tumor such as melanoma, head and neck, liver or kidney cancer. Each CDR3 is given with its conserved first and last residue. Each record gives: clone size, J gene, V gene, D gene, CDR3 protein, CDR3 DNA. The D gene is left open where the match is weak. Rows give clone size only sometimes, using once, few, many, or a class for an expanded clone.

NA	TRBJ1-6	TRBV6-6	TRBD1	CASSYPMTGRNSPLHF	TGTGCCAGCAGTTACCCGATGACAGGGCGAAATTCACCCCTCCACTTT
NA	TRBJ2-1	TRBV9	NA	CASSVEGHDNEQFF	TGTGCCAGCAGCGTAGAGGGCCACGACAATGAGCAGTTCTTC
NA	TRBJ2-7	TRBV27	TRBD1	CASSFGQGGEQYF	TGTGCCAGCAGCTTCGGACAGGGGGGCGAGCAGTACTTC
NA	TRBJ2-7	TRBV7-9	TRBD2	CASSSVPGLAGEAGEQYF	TGTGCCAGCAGCAGCGTCCCGGGACTAGCGGGAGAAGCGGGCGAGCAGTACTTC
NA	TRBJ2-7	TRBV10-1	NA	CASSESNREQYF	TGCGCCAGCAGTGAGTCGAACCGCGAGCAGTACTTC
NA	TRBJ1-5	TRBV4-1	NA	CASSQIGGTQPQHF	TGCGCCAGCAGCCAAATAGGGGGGACTCAGCCCCAGCATTTT
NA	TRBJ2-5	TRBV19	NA	CASSMASKAETQYF	TGTGCCAGTAGTATGGCGAGCAAGGCGGAGACCCAGTACTTC
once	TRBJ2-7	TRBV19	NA	CASSIAQEDYEQYF	TGTGCCAGTAGTATAGCACAGGAGGACTACGAGCAGTACTTC
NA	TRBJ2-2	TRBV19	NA	CASAEVGNTGELFF	TGTGCCAGTGCCGAGGTTGGGAACACCGGGGAGCTGTTTTTT
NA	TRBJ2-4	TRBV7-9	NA	CASSVAGQGLAKNIQYF	TGTGCCAGCAGCGTAGCGGGACAGGGACTAGCCAAAAACATTCAGTACTTC
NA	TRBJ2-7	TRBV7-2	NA	CASSLRPDYEQYF	TGTGCCAGCAGCTTACGACCCGACTACGAGCAGTACTTC
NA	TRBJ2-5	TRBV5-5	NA	CASTLRARETQYF	TGTGCCAGCACCTTAAGGGCCCGAGAGACCCAGTACTTC
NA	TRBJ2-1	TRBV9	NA	CASSGVGEQFF	TGTGCCAGCAGTGGCGTGGGTGAGCAGTTCTTC
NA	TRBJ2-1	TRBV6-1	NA	CASIGASLNEQFF	TGTGCCAGCATTGGAGCCTCTTTGAATGAGCAGTTCTTC
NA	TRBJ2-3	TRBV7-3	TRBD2	CASSLAGGHTDTQYF	TGTGCCAGCAGCTTAGCGGGAGGACACACAGATACGCAGTATTTT
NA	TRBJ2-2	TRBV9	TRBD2	CASSVGAGAGELFF	TGTGCCAGCAGCGTAGGTGCGGGAGCCGGGGAGCTGTTTTTT
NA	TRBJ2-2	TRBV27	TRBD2	CASSHSGRAVTGELFF	TGTGCCAGCAGTCATAGCGGGAGGGCCGTAACCGGGGAGCTGTTTTTT
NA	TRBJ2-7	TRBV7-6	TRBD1	CASSQGQGDYEQYF	TGTGCCAGCAGTCAGGGACAGGGCGACTACGAGCAGTACTTC
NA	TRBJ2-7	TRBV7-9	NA	CASSWVDEQYF	TGTGCCAGCAGCTGGGTGGACGAGCAGTACTTC
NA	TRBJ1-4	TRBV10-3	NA	CAIRPGDNEKLFF	TGTGCCATCAGGCCGGGAGATAATGAAAAACTGTTTTTT
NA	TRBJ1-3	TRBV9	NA	CASSPQGSGNTIYF	TGTGCCAGCAGCCCCCAGGGCTCTGGAAACACCATATATTTT
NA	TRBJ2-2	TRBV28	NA	CASRERLDTITGELFF	TGTGCCAGCAGGGAAAGGCTGGACACAATCACCGGGGAGCTGTTTTTT
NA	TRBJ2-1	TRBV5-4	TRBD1	CASRPGGTDNEQFF	TGTGCCAGCAGACCAGGGGGAACGGACAATGAGCAGTTCTTC
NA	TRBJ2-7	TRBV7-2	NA	CASSLVSGYEQYF	TGTGCCAGCAGCTTAGTTAGTGGCTACGAGCAGTACTTC
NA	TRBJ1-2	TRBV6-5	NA	CASSSGTQTYGYTF	TGTGCCAGCAGTTCCGGGACCCAAACCTATGGCTACACCTTC
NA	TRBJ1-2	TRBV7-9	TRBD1	CASSRQGVFNYGYTF	TGTGCCAGCAGCCGACAGGGGGTTTTTAACTATGGCTACACCTTC
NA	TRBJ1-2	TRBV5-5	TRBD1	CASSFQGDNYGYTF	TGTGCCAGCAGCTTCCAGGGGGATAACTATGGCTACACCTTC
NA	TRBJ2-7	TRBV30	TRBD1	CAWVRQGDIYEQYF	TGTGCCTGGGTAAGACAGGGAGATATATACGAGCAGTACTTC
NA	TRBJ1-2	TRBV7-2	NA	CASSLRPGVLGYTF	TGTGCCAGCAGCCTGCGACCAGGGGTCCTGGGCTACACCTTC
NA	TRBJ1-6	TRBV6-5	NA	CASRGNSPLHF	TGTGCCAGCAGGGGTAATTCACCCCTCCACTTT
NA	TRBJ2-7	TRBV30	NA	CASHGFLEQYF	TGTGCCTCCCACGGGTTCCTAGAGCAGTACTTC
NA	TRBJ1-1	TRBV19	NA	CASSIRGGNTEAFF	TGTGCCAGTAGTATACGGGGGGGGAACACTGAAGCTTTCTTT
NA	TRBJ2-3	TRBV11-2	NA	CASSLVLADTQYF	TGTGCCAGCAGCTTAGTCTTGGCAGATACGCAGTATTTT
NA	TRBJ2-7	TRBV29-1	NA	CSVVLGLSYEQYF	TGCAGCGTTGTTCTCGGCCTCTCCTACGAGCAGTACTTC
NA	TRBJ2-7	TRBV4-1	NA	CASSQEPQGYEQYF	TGCGCCAGCAGCCAAGAACCACAGGGCTACGAGCAGTACTTC
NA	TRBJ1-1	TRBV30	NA	CAWGHLNTEAFF	TGTGCCTGGGGACATTTGAACACTGAAGCTTTCTTT
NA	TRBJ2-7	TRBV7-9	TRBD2	CASSLAASGSLEQYF	TGTGCCAGCAGCTTAGCGGCTAGCGGGAGTCTCGAGCAGTACTTC
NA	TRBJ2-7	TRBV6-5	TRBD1	CASSYRGTGRFYEQYF	TGTGCCAGCAGTTACAGGGGGACAGGACGGTTCTACGAGCAGTACTTC
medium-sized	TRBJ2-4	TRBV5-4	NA	CASSLEAGTSQNIQYF	TGTGCCAGCAGCTTGGAGGCGGGGACCTCGCAAAACATTCAGTACTTC
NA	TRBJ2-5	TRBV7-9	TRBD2	CASSWPPSGREETQYF	TGTGCCAGCAGCTGGCCCCCTAGCGGGAGAGAAGAGACCCAGTACTTC
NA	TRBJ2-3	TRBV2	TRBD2	CAPKVGLAGELTDTQYF	TGTGCCCCCAAGGTGGGGCTAGCGGGAGAATTGACAGATACGCAGTATTTT
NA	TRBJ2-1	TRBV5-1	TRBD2	CASSMGEGYNEQFF	TGCGCCAGCAGCATGGGGGAGGGGTACAATGAGCAGTTCTTC
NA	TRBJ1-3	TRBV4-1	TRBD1	CASSQAAQGSVRNTIYF	TGCGCCAGCAGCCAAGCCGCACAGGGGTCTGTCAGAAACACCATATATTTT
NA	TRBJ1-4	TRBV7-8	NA	CASSSSPPNRVNEKLFF	TGTGCCAGCAGCTCCTCTCCCCCTAACAGAGTTAATGAAAAACTGTTTTTT
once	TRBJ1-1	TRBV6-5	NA	CASSYREGTEAFF	TGTGCCAGCAGTTACAGGGAGGGCACTGAAGCTTTCTTT
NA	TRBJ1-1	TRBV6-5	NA	CASSYRETEAFF	TGTGCCAGCAGTTACCGGGAGACTGAAGCTTTCTTT
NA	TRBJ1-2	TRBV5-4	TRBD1	CASYRAWDSNYGYTF	TGTGCCAGCTACAGGGCCTGGGACAGCAACTATGGCTACACCTTC
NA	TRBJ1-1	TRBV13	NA	CASSSGREGTEAFF	TGTGCCAGCAGCTCGGGACGGGAGGGGACTGAAGCTTTCTTT
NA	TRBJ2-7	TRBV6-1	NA	CASIVWDSSGEQYF	TGTGCCAGCATTGTATGGGATAGCTCCGGCGAGCAGTACTTC
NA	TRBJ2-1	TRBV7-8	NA	CASSSIRGTSSYNEQFF	TGTGCCAGCAGCTCGATCCGTGGCACCAGCTCCTACAATGAGCAGTTCTTC
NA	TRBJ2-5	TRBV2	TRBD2	CASRASGGQETQYF	TGTGCCAGCAGGGCTAGCGGGGGGCAAGAGACCCAGTACTTC
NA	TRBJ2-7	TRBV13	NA	CASSAQGHEQYF	TGTGCCAGCAGTGCTCAGGGTCACGAGCAGTACTTC
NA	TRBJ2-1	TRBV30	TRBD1	CAWRTGSEYNEQFF	TGTGCCTGGAGGACAGGGTCCGAATACAATGAGCAGTTCTTC